This T cell receptor (beta chain) appears in the sequencing data of a study of cytomegalovirus exposure and HLA in healthy donors (dated by TCRdb to the late 2010s). The study in broad terms: A later analysis indicated that the 130 or so validation repertoires were generated on the platform also employed for the 700 or so repertoires of the first cohort. The study aimed to test whether signatures of past pathogen exposure could be identified by cataloging public T cell receptors. Besides the first cohort of roughly 700 subjects, a separate validation cohort made up of over a hundred different subjects was used. To predict cytomegalovirus infection status, the study brought together high-throughput TCR immunosequencing, statistical association of individual TCRs with disease status, and machine learning.

The method was the immunoSEQ multiplex PCR assay. Concerning the study's data processing: A statistical classification framework was built to diagnose cytomegalovirus status from the catalog of TCR beta chain sequences. TCRdb mirrors the immuneACCESS table, restricted to in-frame sequences. Some clones are absent from its copies; in checked studies, under half trace to an unresolved V gene, and the reason for the others is unknown. That table is the source of V, J and clone size, and D and trimming were worked out from the DNA. In this sample the table shows roughly 90,000 clones, approximately 81% of which occur a single time. The ten top clones hold 20% of the sample. The donors belonged to the validation cohort of about 110 subjects, which was separate from the roughly 680-subject first cohort. What the authors observed across the whole study: The validation cohort had no HLA typing available for a later analysis, so co-occurrence within that cohort was assessed over all 110 or so repertoires. Cytomegalovirus status was reported to be diagnosed by the classifier with high specificity and sensitivity in both the original and validation cohorts. A few of the identified cytomegalovirus-associated TCR beta chains were confirmed in vitro to be specific for cytomegalovirus antigens. A total of fewer than 200 TCR beta chains were listed by the study as associated with cytomegalovirus. According to the authors, the approach could potentially be generalized to other disease states and immunological phenotypes. A later analysis found that TCRs clustered in the first cohort also tended to co-occur in the 120 validation repertoires, with just under 95% of cluster scores above 0. Most TCR sequences were observed very rarely across donors, whereas some public TCRs were present in many individuals.

On this clone: No antigen is known for it. No base quality information exists; no much larger clone differs at one position.

In the germline V gene, CDR1 corresponds to MNHNS and CDR2 to SASEGT. Relative to germline, V is 1 base shorter and J is 4 bases shorter, with 14 bases between their ends. From the cysteine up to the valine, the CDR3 has a length of 15 residues. Of the read, only the CDR3 DNA is kept; its 45 bases are in frame from base 1. What was sequenced was PBMCs. The source is a man aged 18 to 29 in good health and CMV-seropositive. The chain was built from TRBV6-1 and TRBJ2-7, and the D gene may be TRBD1, 6 bases matching. CDR3 loop: CASSEGQGRYYEQYV. The sequence in DNA is TGTGCCAGCAGTGAAGGGCAGGGGAGATATTACGAGCAGTACGTC.